Shown below are 7 T cell receptor beta chains from a single sample sequenced in a study of vaccination effects on CD4 cells after COVID-19. Libraries were prepared by immunoSEQ multiplex PCR; TCRdb keeps only in-frame clonotypes and omits some of them. Found here are some 22,000 clones, 65% to 85% of them singletons; the top ten hold 16%. ViraFEST assay sequencing came after antigen-specific CD4+ T cells were expanded with viral peptide pools. Between days 10 and 11 of culture, CD4+ T cells were separated out. The person had a PCR-confirmed SARS-CoV-2 infection during March to December 2020. No antigen is known for these receptors. This sample comprised CD4+ T cells from PBMCs cultured with SARS-CoV-2 spike peptides, obtained before COVID-19 vaccination. The receptor set was obtained from a human donor who had a prior SARS-CoV-2 infection.

The chain is built from TRBV30 and TRBJ2-7, with D unclear. The CDR3 consists of 11 residues. CDR1 GTSNPN and CDR2 SVGIG come from the germline V gene (reference sequence). V dropped 0 bases and J dropped 11 bases, with 11 bases sitting between them. CDR3: CAWSVIQVKYF. Here the CDR3 DNA reads TGTGCCTGGAGTGTGATCCAGGTAAAGTACTTC. The full variable domain, completed using reference TRBV30 and TRBJ2-7, is SQTIHQWPATLVQPVGSPLSLECTVEGTSNPNLYWYRQAAGRGLQLLFYSVGIGQISSEVPQNLSASRPQDRQFILSSKKLLLSDSGFYLCAWSVIQVKYFGPGTRLTVT.

The chain has TRBV7-6 and TRBJ2-5; D might be TRBD2 (5 bases). Germline-derived CDR1 and CDR2 are SGHVS and FNYEAQ. V lost 1 base to trimming and J lost 1 base, with 13 bases between them. This CDR3 has 16 amino acids. The CDR3 DNA reads as TGTGCCAGCAGCTTAGGTCCGGGCGGAGGCCAAGAGACCCAGTACTTC. As protein: CASSLGPGGGQETQYF.

The chain is built from TRBV2 and TRBJ1-5; 7 bases map to TRBD1. V gave up 4 bases and J gave up 6 bases; unmatched junction bases: 3. This CDR3 has 13 residues. Germline CDR1 is SNHLY and CDR2 is FYNNEI. The CDR3 protein is CASSVGGGQPQHF. In nucleotides, the CDR3 is TGTGCCAGCAGTGTAGGGGGCGGTCAGCCCCAGCATTTT.

The chain is built from TRBV2 and TRBJ2-3; D is perhaps TRBD2 (6 bases). This CDR3 comprises 15 residues. Deletions cut 4 bases from V and 5 bases from J, with 16 bases between. The germline CDR1 and CDR2 sequences are SNHLY and FYNNEI. The CDR3 coding sequence is TGTGCCAGCAGTGTAATTGGAGGGGCCCAAGATACGCAGTATTTT. Residues: CASSVIGGAQDTQYF.

The chain joins TRBV7-6 to TRBJ2-3; no clear D. CDR1 SGHVS and CDR2 FNYEAQ come from the germline V gene. CDR3 length: 15 amino acids. Trimming pared 6 bases from V and 2 bases from J, leaving 15 bases between. DNA of the CDR3: TGTGCCAGCAGTTGGCTCGGCAATGACACAGATACGCAGTATTTT. This gives the protein CASSWLGNDTDTQYF.

The table lists this clone with a few counts. This chain connects TRBV18 to TRBJ2-7, with no clear D. The germline V and J ends were trimmed by 2 bases and 0 bases, with 8 bases remaining between them. CDR1 is KGHSH and CDR2 is LQKENI in the germline V gene. This CDR3 is 14 amino acids long. The CDR3 sequence: CASSPRSSSYEQYF. In DNA, the CDR3 is TGTGCCAGCTCACCAAGATCTAGCTCCTACGAGCAGTACTTC.

This chain connects TRBV19 to TRBJ1-5; D might be TRBD1 (5 bases). Trimming took off 3 bases at V and 3 bases at J, with 12 bases between the two ends. The CDR3 is 15 amino acids. The germline gives CDR1 LNHDA, CDR2 SQIVND (reference sequence). The CDR3 loop is CASSILRQINQPQHF. The CDR3 region has the DNA TGTGCCAGTAGTATCCTACGACAGATCAATCAGCCCCAGCATTTT.